Listed here are 16 T cell receptor beta chains from one sample, sequenced in a study of T cell clonotyping in hematopoietic cell transplantation. Clones were read by immunoSEQ multiplex PCR, and TCRdb kept only the in-frame ones, dropping some. The sample lists about 18,000 clones; approximately 91% were seen once. Sequencing was done on a sample of peripheral blood mononuclear cells. The receptors derive from a man aged 40-50 years in good health. Some clones in this sample may be carry-over from other donors' samples.

The chain links TRBV9 to TRBJ2-2; no firm D call. From germline, CDR1 is SGDLS and CDR2 YYNGEE. V lost 4 bases to trimming and J lost 8 bases, with 9 bases between them. The CDR3 runs 12 residues. DNA for the CDR3: TGTGCCAGCAGCCCACAAGGGGGGGAGCTGTTTTTT. This sequence encodes CASSPQGGELFF. Looking up the rest from reference TRBV9 and TRBJ2-2 gives the full variable domain: DSGVTQTPKHLITATGQRVTLRCSPRSGDLSVYWYQQSLDQGLQFLIQYYNGEERAKGNILERFSAQQFPDLHSELNLSSLELGDSALYFCASSPQGGELFFGEGSRLTVL.

This chain connects TRBV30 to TRBJ1-1; tentatively, D is TRBD1 (6 bases). Looked up from germline, CDR1 is GTSNPN and CDR2 is SVGIG (reference sequence). V was cut by 4 bases and J by 3 bases, with 15 bases left in between. CDR3 length equals 14 residues. The CDR3 nucleotides read TGTGCCTGGAATCATGGGACATACCACACTGAAGCTTTCTTT. Translated, it gives CAWNHGTYHTEAFF.

The gene calls are TRBV6-1 and TRBJ2-1; 11 positions agree with TRBD1. With V trimmed by 2 bases and J by 8 bases, 8 bases remained unmatched. Germline V gene lookup returns CDR1 MNHNS and CDR2 SASEGT. The length of the CDR3 is 16 residues. For the CDR3, the DNA is TGTGCCAGCAGTGAACCGCCGGGACAGGGGGGCGATGAGCAGTTCTTC. Protein: CASSEPPGQGGDEQFF.

This clone came up once. The chain has TRBV6-5 and TRBJ1-2, with D unclear. V gave up 7 bases and J gave up 2 bases, with 11 bases separating them. Germline CDR1 MNHEY, CDR2 SVGAGI. The length of the CDR3 is 13 residues. CDR3 DNA: TGTGCCAGCAAGTTCGAACAGAACTATGGCTACACCTTC. This codes for CASKFEQNYGYTF.

This CDR3 reads CASSPWGAGNEQFF. The CDR3 coding sequence is TGTGCCAGCAGCCCCTGGGGGGCCGGCAATGAGCAGTTCTTC. The chain employs TRBV5-6 and TRBJ2-1; either TRBD1 or TRBD2 may fit D (6 bases each). Germline loops: CDR1 SGHDT, CDR2 YYEEEE. V shed 4 bases and J shed 6 bases, with 14 bases lying between them. The length of the CDR3 is 14 residues.

The chain's CDR3 is CASSLGDREQFF. The CDR3 DNA follows: TGCGCCAGCAGCTTGGGGGACAGGGAACAGTTCTTC. The chain recombines TRBV5-1 with TRBJ2-1; 9 nucleotides align to TRBD1. Germline-derived CDR1 and CDR2 are SGHRS and YFSETQ. V shed 0 bases and J 13 bases; nucleotides not matched to a gene: 2. This CDR3 has 12 residues. Together with reference TRBV5-1 and TRBJ2-1, the CDR3 gives the full variable domain: KAGVTQTPRYLIKTRGQQVTLSCSPISGHRSVSWYQQTPGQGLQFLFEYFSETQRNKGNFPGRFSGRQFSNSRSEMNVSTLELGDSALYLCASSLGDREQFFGPGTRLTVL.

This chain uses TRBV7-2 with TRBJ1-2, with 9 bases that match TRBD1. V lost 5 bases to trimming and J lost 4 bases; unmatched junction nucleotides: 14. The CDR3 runs to 17 residues. CDR1 and CDR2 from the germline V gene are SGHTA and FQGNSA. The CDR3 reads CASSPVGGDRDRYGYTF. CDR3 nucleotide sequence: TGTGCCAGCAGCCCGGTAGGAGGGGACAGGGACCGCTATGGCTACACCTTC. The variable domain in full, with the rest retrieved from reference TRBV7-2 and TRBJ1-2, is GAGVSQSPSNKVTEKGKDVELRCDPISGHTALYWYRQSLGQGLEFLIYFQGNSAPDKSGLPSDRFSAERTGGSVSTLTIQRTQQEDSAVYLCASSPVGGDRDRYGYTFGSGTRLTVV.

The rearrangement uses TRBV6-5 and TRBJ2-6; tentatively, D is TRBD1 (5 bases). Trimming pared 5 bases from V and 4 bases from J, leaving 9 bases between. The germline CDR1 and CDR2 sequences are MNHEY and SVGAGI. The CDR3 is made up of 14 amino acids. The CDR3: CASSQRTGANVLTF. DNA of the CDR3: TGTGCCAGCAGTCAACGGACAGGGGCCAACGTCCTGACTTTC.

This rearrangement joins TRBV5-1 to TRBJ1-1; D not resolved. This CDR3 contains 13 residues. Germline V gene sequence: CDR1 SGHRS, CDR2 YFSETQ. With 1 base removed from V and 0 bases from J, the gap between germline ends came to 4 bases. The CDR3 DNA sequence: TGCGCCAGCAGCTTGAAGTTGAACACTGAAGCTTTCTTT. Its protein product is CASSLKLNTEAFF.

The chain uses TRBV9 and TRBJ2-7, with 8 bases aligning to TRBD1. The V segment lost 7 bases and the J segment 3 bases; nucleotides outside the gene matches: 3. CDR1 SGDLS and CDR2 YYNGEE come from the germline V gene. The CDR3 runs 12 residues. Here the CDR3 DNA reads TGTGCCAGCGGACAGGGCGGCTACGAGCAGTACTTC. Protein product: CASGQGGYEQYF. Combining the CDR3 with reference TRBV9 and TRBJ2-7 gives the whole variable domain DSGVTQTPKHLITATGQRVTLRCSPRSGDLSVYWYQQSLDQGLQFLIQYYNGEERAKGNILERFSAQQFPDLHSELNLSSLELGDSALYFCASGQGGYEQYFGPGTRLTVT.

J is TRBJ1-1 and V is TRBV5-1; no reliable D call. Trimming left V 0 bases short and J 1 base short, with 7 bases between. CDR3 length equals 14 residues. Germline lookup yields CDR1 SGHRS and CDR2 YFSETQ. The CDR3 coding sequence is TGCGCCAGCAGCTTGGCCAGCGGGAACACTGAAGCTTTCTTT. Amino acid sequence: CASSLASGNTEAFF.

The chain uses TRBV15 and TRBJ2-5, with D perhaps matching TRBD1 (5 bases). The CDR3 length is 13 residues. V lost 3 bases, J lost 5 bases, and 10 bases lay in between. Per the germline V gene, CDR1 is LNHNV and CDR2 is YYDKDF (reference sequence). The CDR3 sequence: CATSRAGRETQYF. Written as DNA, the CDR3 is TGTGCCACCAGCAGGGCAGGGCGGGAGACCCAGTACTTC.

The chain recombines TRBV28 with TRBJ1-5; D ambiguous. V shed 6 bases and J shed 1 base, with 13 bases lying between them. Germline loops: CDR1 MDHEN, CDR2 SYDVKM. This CDR3 comprises 15 residues. As DNA, the CDR3 is TGTGCCAGCAGCTACGGGATCCGAAGCAATCAGCCCCAGCATTTT. Translating it yields CASSYGIRSNQPQHF.

CDR3 sequence reads: CASSSHRPGTGAEGDEQYF. The DNA of the CDR3 is TGTGCCAGCAGCTCCCACAGACCCGGGACAGGGGCGGAGGGGGACGAGCAGTACTTC. This rearrangement joins TRBV7-2 to TRBJ2-7; 10 positions match TRBD1. V was clipped by 4 bases and J by 5 bases; unmatched bases: 20. The germline V gene has CDR1 SGHTA and CDR2 FQGNSA. The CDR3 covers 19 residues.

The chain recombines TRBV6-1 with TRBJ1-1, with unresolved D. CDR3 length: 13 residues. Germline values: CDR1 MNHNS, CDR2 SASEGT. Trimming stripped 7 bases from V and 1 base from J, with 10 bases between. As DNA, the CDR3 is TGTGCCAGCACTGCACTCCCGAACACTGAAGCTTTCTTT. This encodes CASTALPNTEAFF.

This chain uses TRBV25-1 with TRBJ2-7; maybe TRBD2 (5 bases). The CDR3 totals 15 residues. Trimming cost V 2 bases and J 4 bases, with 15 bases left between them. Germline V gene sequence: CDR1 MGHDK, CDR2 SYGVNS. CDR3 sequence (DNA): TGTGCCAGCAGTGAAACGGACCGGGAAGGTTACGAGCAGTACTTC. This encodes CASSETDREGYEQYF.